Sequencing of this T cell receptor beta chain was carried out in a study of shared clonotypes between healthy human individuals (TCRdb year 2020). Regarding the research as a whole: A couple of women and a few men aged 18 to 49 years were included in the cohort. To estimate repertoire size and how much clonotype sharing occurs between individuals, the study deeply sequenced the blood TCR repertoires of about five healthy adults. Per donor, leukapheresis produced somewhere between about 0.8 and 9 billion PBMCs. For each donor, three plates each were used for CD4 naive and CD4 memory, two plates were used for CD8 naive, and one plate was used for CD8 memory. Different laboratories and diverse techniques were used to prepare libraries and sequence TCR repertoires, to increase sequencing depth and limit assay-specific biases. Findings and caveats that apply to the study as a whole: Compared with non-shared clonotypes, clonotypes shared by all four sorted-subset donors had higher generation probabilities. Incomplete sequencing was indicated by rarefaction of sorted-subset datasets, despite the large sequencing depth. The small number of donors limited the genetic and exposure-history diversity represented. Larger estimated clonotype richness was generally found for naive subsets than for memory subsets. Sampling was restricted to blood, and TCR repertoires in tissue are likely to differ from TCR repertoires in blood. Across a few donors, around 5% of naive CD4, approximately 3.5% of naive CD8, roughly 2.3% of memory CD4, and 0.4% of memory CD8 clonotypes were shared. Pairwise subsampling led to the expectation that sequencing depth would affect the degree of clonotype sharing among donors.

Details on this clone: No cognate antigen has been identified for it. No much larger clone is present one base from it, and per-base qualities are unavailable.

The germline V gene encodes CDR1 MNHEY and CDR2 SVGAGI. Germline trimming: 6 bases from V, 4 bases from J; junction bases outside gene matches: 7. From the cysteine up to the phenylalanine, the CDR3 has a length of 15 residues. Here the CDR3 DNA is all that survives: 45 bases in frame from base 1. Using the deep immunoSEQ assay, TCR CDR3 regions were amplified from genomic DNA by multiplex PCR. Extracted genomic DNA from each cell subset was spread evenly across all wells of several immunoSEQ 96-well plates, with each plate serving as a replicate. Each replicate PCR for sorted subsets received about 180 ng genomic DNA, equal to tens of thousands of T cell genomes. Purified libraries were quantified with a Qubit 3.0 fluorometer, sized on a Bioanalyzer 2100, and re-quantified with the KAPA Library Quantification kit. Every immunoSEQ 96-well plate was sequenced on a dedicated single-read 150-cycle Illumina NextSeq 550 flow cell. Under the source paper's analysis protocol: The immunoSEQ output contained only junctional sequences without quality scores, so filtering could not match that applied to full-length reads. To assign V/J genes and CDR3, sequences were annotated using PyIR, a Python wrapper for IgBLAST v1.9, with IMGT germline references. Any read was removed if the V/J assignment was weak (E-value above 1e-6), the CDR3 was missing, or the read contained stop codons, out-of-frame junctions, or ambiguous translated residues. V3J clonotypes were defined as sequences sharing the same inferred V gene, J gene, and CDR3 amino acid sequence. Percentage overlap between repertoires was calculated by dividing the number of shared unique clonotypes by the size of the smaller repertoire. Repertoire richness was assessed with RTK rarefaction, the Chao1 estimator, and Recon v2.1 estimates of unobserved clonotypes. For all TCRbeta clonotypes obtained by the gDNA method from a few donors, generation probabilities were computed with OLGA. TCRdb carries this immuneACCESS record with in-frame sequences only. Its versions omit some clonotypes, under half of them owing to an unresolved V gene in the studies checked, with the rest unexplained. The V and J calls and clone size come from that table; D and trimming were worked out from the DNA. The sample profile shows about 2 million clones; about 95% of them were found once. About 1.1% of the sample goes to the ten largest clones.

For the CD8 naive samples, CD45RO-negative cells were positively selected for CCR7, yielding a CD45RA+CCR7+ population from which TemRA cells were excluded. Donors were healthy HIV-negative adults with no recently reported acute infections or vaccinations. All donors were Caucasian adults living in Nashville, Tennessee, USA. Blood was collected by leukapheresis, and PBMCs were isolated by Ficoll-Histopaque density gradient centrifugation and then cryopreserved in liquid nitrogen vapor phase. Analytical flow cytometry was used to check the purity and quantity of every magnetically sorted T cell population. From each sorted fraction, genomic DNA was isolated and quantified by UV absorbance on a Nanodrop 2000c.

The origin of this receptor is a man aged 18 to 29 in good health. Sequencing used naive CD8+ T cells sorted from blood. The cell subset or site label, as the study defines it: CD45RA+CCR7+. The sequence is built from TRBV6-5 and TRBJ2-5, with 11 bases in between that match TRBD1. The DNA reads as follows: TGTGCCAGCAGACCAGAGGACAGGGGGCGAGAGACCCAGTACTTC. Translation gives CASRPEDRGRETQYF.